This T cell receptor beta chain is from a study of cytomegalovirus exposure and HLA in healthy donors. Study-wide results and caveats: Previous analysis showed most TCR beta V segments were productive about 90% or about 30% of the time.

This PCR relied on a set of 60 Vbeta primers and 13 Jbeta primers. The repertoire was sequenced with immunoSEQ multiplex PCR; TCRdb's copy has only in-frame clones and lacks some. The sample carries roughly 200,000 clones, 79% recorded once. Germline assignment: CDR1 SGHAT and CDR2 FQNNGV. CDR3 length: 16 amino acids. Germline trimming cut 7 bases from V and 1 base from J; bases unmatched to any gene: 11. Comment on this clone: Its antigen is unidentified.

This TCR came from a woman in her 30s in good health and CMV-seropositive. Material: PBMCs. This chain links TRBV11-2 with TRBJ2-3; 7 bases map to TRBD1. The DNA of the CDR3 is TGTGCCAGCACCCCGGGTAGGGGGCGAGGCACAGATACGCAGTATTTT. Amino acids: CASTPGRGRGTDTQYF.